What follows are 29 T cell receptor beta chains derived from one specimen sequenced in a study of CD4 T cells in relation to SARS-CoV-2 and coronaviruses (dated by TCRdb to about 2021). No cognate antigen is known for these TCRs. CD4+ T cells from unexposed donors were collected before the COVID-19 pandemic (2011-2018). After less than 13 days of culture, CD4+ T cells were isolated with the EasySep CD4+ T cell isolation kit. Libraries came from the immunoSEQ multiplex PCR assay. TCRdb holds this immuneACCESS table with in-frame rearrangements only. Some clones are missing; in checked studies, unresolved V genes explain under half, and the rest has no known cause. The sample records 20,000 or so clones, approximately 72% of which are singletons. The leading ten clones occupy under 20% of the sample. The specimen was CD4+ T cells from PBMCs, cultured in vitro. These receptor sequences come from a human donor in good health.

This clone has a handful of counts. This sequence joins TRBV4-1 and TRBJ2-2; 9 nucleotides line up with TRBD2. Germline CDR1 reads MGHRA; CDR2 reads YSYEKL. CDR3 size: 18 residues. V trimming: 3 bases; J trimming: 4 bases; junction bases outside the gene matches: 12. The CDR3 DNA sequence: TGCGCCAGCAGCCACGTGGTGCCTAGCGGGATAGGCACCGGGGAGCTGTTTTTT. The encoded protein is CASSHVVPSGIGTGELFF.

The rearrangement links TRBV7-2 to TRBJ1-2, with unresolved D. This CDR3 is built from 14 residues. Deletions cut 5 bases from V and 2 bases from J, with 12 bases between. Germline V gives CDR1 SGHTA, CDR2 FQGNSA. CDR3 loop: CASSIFDKNYGYTF. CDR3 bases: TGTGCCAGCAGCATATTCGACAAGAACTATGGCTACACCTTC. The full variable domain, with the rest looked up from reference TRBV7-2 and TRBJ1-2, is GAGVSQSPSNKVTEKGKDVELRCDPISGHTALYWYRQSLGQGLEFLIYFQGNSAPDKSGLPSDRFSAERTGGSVSTLTIQRTQQEDSAVYLCASSIFDKNYGYTFGSGTRLTVV.

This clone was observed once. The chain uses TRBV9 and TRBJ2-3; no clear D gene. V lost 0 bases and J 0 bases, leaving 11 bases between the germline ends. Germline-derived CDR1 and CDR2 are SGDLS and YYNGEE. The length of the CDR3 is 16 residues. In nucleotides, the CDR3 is TGTGCCAGCAGCGTAGAAGGGTCTCCTAGCACAGATACGCAGTATTTT. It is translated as CASSVEGSPSTDTQYF.

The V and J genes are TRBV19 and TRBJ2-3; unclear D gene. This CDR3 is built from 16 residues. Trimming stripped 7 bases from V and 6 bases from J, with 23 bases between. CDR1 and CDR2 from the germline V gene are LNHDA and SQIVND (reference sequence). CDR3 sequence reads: CASTSPGRSPRDTQYF. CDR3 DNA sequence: TGTGCCAGTACATCCCCCGGCAGGTCTCCCCGGGATACGCAGTATTTT.

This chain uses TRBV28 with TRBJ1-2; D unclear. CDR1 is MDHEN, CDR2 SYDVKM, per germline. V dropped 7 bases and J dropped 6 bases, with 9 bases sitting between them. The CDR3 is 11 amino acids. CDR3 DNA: TGTGCCAGCACCTATACGGATGGCTACACCTTC. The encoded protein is CASTYTDGYTF.

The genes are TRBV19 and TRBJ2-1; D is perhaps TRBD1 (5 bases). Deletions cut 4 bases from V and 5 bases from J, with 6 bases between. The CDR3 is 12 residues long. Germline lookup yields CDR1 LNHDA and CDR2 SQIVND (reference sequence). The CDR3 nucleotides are TGTGCCAGTAGTAGGGGCGACAATGAGCAGTTCTTC. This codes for CASSRGDNEQFF.

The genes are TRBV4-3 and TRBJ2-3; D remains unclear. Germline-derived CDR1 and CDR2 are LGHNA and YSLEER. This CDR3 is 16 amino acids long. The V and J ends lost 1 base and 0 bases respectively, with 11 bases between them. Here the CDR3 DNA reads TGCGCCAGCAGCCAAGGCGCGGTTTCTAGCACAGATACGCAGTATTTT. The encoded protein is CASSQGAVSSTDTQYF.

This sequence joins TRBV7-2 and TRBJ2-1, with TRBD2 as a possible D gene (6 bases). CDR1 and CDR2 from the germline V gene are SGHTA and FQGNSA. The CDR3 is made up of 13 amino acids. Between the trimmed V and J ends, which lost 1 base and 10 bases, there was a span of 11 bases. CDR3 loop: CASSLDGGGEQFF. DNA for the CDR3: TGTGCCAGCAGCTTAGACGGGGGAGGAGAGCAGTTCTTC.

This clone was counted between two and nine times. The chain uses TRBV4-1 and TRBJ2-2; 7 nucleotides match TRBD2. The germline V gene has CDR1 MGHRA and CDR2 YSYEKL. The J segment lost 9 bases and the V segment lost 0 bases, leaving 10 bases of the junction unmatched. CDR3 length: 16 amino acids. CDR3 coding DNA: TGCGCCAGCAGCCAAGAATTTACTAGCGCGACAAGGGAGCTGTTTTTT. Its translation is CASSQEFTSATRELFF.

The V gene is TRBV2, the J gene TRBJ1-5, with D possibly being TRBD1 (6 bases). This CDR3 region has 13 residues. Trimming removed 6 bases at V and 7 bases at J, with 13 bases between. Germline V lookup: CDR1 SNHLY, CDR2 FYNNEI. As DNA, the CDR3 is TGTGCCAGCAGAACAGGGCTACGCCAGCCCCAGCATTTT. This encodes CASRTGLRQPQHF.

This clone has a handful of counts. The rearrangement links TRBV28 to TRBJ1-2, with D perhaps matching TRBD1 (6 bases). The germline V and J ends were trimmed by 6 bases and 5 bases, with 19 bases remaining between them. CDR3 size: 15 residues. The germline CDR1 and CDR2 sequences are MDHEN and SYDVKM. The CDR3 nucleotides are TGTGCCAGCAGGCCGAGCTACAGGGACCGGTATGGCTACACCTTC. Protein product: CASRPSYRDRYGYTF.

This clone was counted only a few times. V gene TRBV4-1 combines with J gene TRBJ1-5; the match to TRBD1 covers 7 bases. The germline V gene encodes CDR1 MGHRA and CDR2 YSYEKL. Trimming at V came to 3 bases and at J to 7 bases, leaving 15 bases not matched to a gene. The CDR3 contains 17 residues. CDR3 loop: CASSQTESRGRGQPQHF. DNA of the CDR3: TGCGCCAGCAGCCAGACCGAATCAAGGGGGCGAGGACAGCCCCAGCATTTT.

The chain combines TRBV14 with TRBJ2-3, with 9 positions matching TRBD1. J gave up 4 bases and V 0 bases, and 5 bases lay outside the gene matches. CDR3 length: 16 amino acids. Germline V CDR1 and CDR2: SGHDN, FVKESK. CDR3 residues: CASSQDGTGWADTQYF. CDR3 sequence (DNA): TGTGCCAGCAGCCAAGATGGGACAGGGTGGGCAGATACGCAGTATTTT.

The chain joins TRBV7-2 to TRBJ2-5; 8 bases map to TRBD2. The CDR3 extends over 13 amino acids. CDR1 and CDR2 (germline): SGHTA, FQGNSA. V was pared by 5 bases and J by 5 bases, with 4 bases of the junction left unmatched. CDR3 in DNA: TGTGCCAGCAGCCGCGGGGGGCCTGAGACCCAGTACTTC. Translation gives CASSRGGPETQYF.

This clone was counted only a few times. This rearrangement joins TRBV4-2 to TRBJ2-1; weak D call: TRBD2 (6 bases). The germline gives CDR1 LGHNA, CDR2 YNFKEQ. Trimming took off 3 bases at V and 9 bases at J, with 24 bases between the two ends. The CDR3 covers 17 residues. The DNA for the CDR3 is TGTGCCAGCAGCCACTTACTCCGCGACCCCGGGGGAAGTGAGCAGTTCTTC. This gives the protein CASSHLLRDPGGSEQFF.

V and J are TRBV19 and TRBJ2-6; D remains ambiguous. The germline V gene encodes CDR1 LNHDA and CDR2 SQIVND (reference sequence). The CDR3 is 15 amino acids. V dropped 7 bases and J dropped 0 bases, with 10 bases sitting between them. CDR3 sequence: CASIKGSSGANVLTF. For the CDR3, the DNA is TGTGCCAGTATAAAAGGCTCCTCTGGGGCCAACGTCCTGACTTTC.

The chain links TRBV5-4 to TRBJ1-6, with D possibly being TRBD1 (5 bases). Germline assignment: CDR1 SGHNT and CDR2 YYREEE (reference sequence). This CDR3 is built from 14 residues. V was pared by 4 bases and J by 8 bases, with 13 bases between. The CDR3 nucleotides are TGTGCCAGCAGCACGGTGGGGGACGATTCACCCCTCCACTTT. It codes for CASSTVGDDSPLHF.

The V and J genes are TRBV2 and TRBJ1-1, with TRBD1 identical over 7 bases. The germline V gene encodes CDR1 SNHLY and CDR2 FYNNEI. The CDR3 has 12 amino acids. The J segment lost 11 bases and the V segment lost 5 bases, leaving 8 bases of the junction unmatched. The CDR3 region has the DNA TGTGCCAGCAGTCTAGAGGGACAGCGGGCTTTCTTT. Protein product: CASSLEGQRAFF.

CDR3 nucleotide sequence: TGTGCCAGCAGCGCTGGGGGACTAGCGGGACAAGAGACCCAGTACTTC. This sequence encodes CASSAGGLAGQETQYF. This chain uses TRBV9 with TRBJ2-5, with TRBD2 identical over 13 bases. V gave up 3 bases and J gave up 2 bases; unmatched junction bases: 4. The CDR3 spans 16 residues. Germline V gene data show CDR1 as SGDLS and CDR2 as YYNGEE.

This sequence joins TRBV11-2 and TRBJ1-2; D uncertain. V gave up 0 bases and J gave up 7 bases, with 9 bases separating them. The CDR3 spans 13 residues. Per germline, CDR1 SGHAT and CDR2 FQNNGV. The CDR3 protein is CASSLDITFGYTF. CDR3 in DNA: TGTGCCAGCAGCTTAGACATAACGTTTGGCTACACCTTC.

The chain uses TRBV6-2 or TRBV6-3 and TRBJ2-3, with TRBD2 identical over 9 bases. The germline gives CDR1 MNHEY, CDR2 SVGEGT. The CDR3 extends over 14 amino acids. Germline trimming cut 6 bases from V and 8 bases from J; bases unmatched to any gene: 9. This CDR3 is CASSPSSGRGTQYF. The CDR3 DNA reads TGTGCCAGCAGCCCGAGTAGCGGGAGAGGTACGCAGTATTTT.

The CDR3, as DNA: TGTGCCAGCAGCCCAGCACAGGGGCCGAACACTGAAGCTTTCTTT. This codes for CASSPAQGPNTEAFF. The chain joins TRBV28 to TRBJ1-1; 7 bases agree with TRBD1. V lost 6 bases, J lost 1 base, and 8 bases stayed unmatched. The CDR3 has 15 residues. CDR1 and CDR2 from the germline V gene are MDHEN and SYDVKM. Full variable domain (rest looked up from reference TRBV28 and TRBJ1-1): DVKVTQSSRYLVKRTGEKVFLECVQDMDHENMFWYRQDPGLGLRLIYFSYDVKMKEKGDIPEGYSVSREKKERFSLILESASTNQTSMYLCASSPAQGPNTEAFFGQGTRLTVV.

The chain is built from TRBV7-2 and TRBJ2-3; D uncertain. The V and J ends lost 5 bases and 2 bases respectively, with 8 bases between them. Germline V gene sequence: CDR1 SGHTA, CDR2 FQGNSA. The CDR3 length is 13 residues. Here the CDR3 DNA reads TGTGCCAGCAGCCGACCAACCACAGATACGCAGTATTTT. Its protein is CASSRPTTDTQYF.

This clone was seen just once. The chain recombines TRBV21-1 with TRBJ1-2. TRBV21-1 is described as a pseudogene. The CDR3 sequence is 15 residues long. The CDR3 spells CAPRRRGTPRYGYTF. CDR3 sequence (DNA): TGTGCCCCAAGAAGACGGGGGACCCCTAGGTATGGCTACACCTTC.

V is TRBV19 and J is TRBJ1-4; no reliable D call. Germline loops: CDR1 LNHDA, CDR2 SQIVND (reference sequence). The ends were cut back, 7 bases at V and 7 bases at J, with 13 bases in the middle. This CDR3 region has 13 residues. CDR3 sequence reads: CASTKRGSEKLFF. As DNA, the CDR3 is TGTGCCAGTACAAAACGGGGTAGTGAAAAACTGTTTTTT.

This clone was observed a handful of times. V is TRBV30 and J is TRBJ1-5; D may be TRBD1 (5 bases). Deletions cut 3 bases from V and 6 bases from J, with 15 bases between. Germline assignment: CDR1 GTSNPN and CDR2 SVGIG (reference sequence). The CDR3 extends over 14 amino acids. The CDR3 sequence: CAWRNQGRGQPQHF. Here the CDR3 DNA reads TGTGCCTGGAGGAATCAGGGAAGGGGTCAGCCCCAGCATTTT.

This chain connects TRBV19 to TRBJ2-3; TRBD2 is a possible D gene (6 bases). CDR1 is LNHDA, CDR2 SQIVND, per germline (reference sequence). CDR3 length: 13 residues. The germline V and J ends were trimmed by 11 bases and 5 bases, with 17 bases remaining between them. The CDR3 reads CAAGGTERDTQYF. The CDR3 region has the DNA TGTGCCGCTGGGGGGACCGAGAGAGATACGCAGTATTTT.

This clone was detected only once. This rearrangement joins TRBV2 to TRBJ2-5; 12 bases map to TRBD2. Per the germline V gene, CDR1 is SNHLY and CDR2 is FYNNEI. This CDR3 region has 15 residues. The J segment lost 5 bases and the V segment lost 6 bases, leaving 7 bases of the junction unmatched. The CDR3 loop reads CASRFGLAGRETQYF. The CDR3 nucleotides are TGTGCCAGCAGGTTCGGACTAGCGGGACGGGAGACCCAGTACTTC.

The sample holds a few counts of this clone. The DNA of the CDR3 is TGTGCCAGCAGCTTAGCAGGCGTCACCCAAGAGACCCAGTACTTC. It codes for CASSLAGVTQETQYF. V and J are TRBV7-2 and TRBJ2-5; D not certain. The CDR3 is made up of 15 amino acids. The V gene's germline CDR1 is SGHTA and CDR2 FQGNSA. V was clipped by 0 bases and J by 1 base, with 9 bases between them.